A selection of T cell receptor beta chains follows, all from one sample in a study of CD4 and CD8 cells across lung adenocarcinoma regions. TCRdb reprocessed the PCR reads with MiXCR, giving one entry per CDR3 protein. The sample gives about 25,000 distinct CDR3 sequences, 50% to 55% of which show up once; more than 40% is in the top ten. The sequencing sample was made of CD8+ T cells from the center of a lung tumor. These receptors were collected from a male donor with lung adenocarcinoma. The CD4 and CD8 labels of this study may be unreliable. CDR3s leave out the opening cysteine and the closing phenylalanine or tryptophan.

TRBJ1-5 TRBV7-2 ASNYRGGNQPQH
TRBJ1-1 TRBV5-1 ASSLKGQGASEAF
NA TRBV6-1 SSRGEGGRDQEIQY
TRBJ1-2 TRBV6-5 ASSPRPREGYT
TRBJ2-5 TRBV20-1 SARAGGRGTQY
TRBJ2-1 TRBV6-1 ASSDSLAGVYNEQF
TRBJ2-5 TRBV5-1 ASSVAGESADEQY
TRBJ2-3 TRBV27 GSTGLAAKNIQY
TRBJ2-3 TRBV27 ASRGNTQY
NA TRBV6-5 ASSSPRDRGREQY
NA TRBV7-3 ASSLSGRADYEQY
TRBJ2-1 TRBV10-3 AIKTAAGGPNEQF
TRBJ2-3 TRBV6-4 ASSDGYRSGSTDTQY
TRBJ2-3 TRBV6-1 ASTGNRGADTQY
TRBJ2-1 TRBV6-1 ASSGRAVYNEQF
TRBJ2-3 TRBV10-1 AALGALDMQY
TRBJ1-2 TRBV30 AWSVLTAGYT
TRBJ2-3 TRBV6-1 ASRLAGGPNMQY
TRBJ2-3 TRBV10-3 GITGSTAPDTQY
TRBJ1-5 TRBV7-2 ASSLGSGKKLNQPQH
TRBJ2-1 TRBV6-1 ASSETWASGTNEQV
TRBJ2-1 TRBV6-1 ASSRRISGRANSYNEQF
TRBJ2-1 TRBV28 ASSTTSSPGNEQF
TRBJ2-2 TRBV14 ASSSLRGGYVTGELF
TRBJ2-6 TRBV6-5 ASSYSQSGANVLT
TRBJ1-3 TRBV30 AWSATWGGNTIY
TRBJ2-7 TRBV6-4 ASSKTGLAGEGQY
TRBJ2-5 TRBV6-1 ASSGGTGVEETQY
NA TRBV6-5 ASSYKREGPYEQY
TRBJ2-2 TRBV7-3 ASSAQTGSRELF
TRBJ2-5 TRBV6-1 ASGTQETQY
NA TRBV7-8 ASSLGLPETQY
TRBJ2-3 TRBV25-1 ASSRGGDTDTQY
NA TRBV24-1 ATSLGYEQY
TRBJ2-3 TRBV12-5 ASKRASTDTQY
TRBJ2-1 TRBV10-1 ASSPGTTYNEQF
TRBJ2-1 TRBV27 ASSPGAGPSSYNEQF
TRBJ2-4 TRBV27 AGRGVRDPNTQY
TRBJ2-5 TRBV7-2 ASSRDLQETQY
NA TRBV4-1 AGGQGGVDQDTQY
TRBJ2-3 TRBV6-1 AGSGGGRQDTQY
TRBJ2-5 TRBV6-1 AGGHGGRGQETQY
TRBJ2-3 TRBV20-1 SARDPGGASTDTQY
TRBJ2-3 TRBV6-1 ASSEAGTWVGNTQY
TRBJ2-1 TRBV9 ASSPGRGGVYNEQF
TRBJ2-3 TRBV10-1 ASSPGTGSPDTQY
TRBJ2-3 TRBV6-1 ASGGAGAGVEETQY
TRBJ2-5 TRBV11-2 ATGLQARDQDTQY
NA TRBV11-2 ASSLGLTQY
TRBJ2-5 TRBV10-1 ASTAGSGGRAKETQY
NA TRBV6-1 ASSSMPSAKNTQY
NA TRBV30 AWSVGTGAGEQY